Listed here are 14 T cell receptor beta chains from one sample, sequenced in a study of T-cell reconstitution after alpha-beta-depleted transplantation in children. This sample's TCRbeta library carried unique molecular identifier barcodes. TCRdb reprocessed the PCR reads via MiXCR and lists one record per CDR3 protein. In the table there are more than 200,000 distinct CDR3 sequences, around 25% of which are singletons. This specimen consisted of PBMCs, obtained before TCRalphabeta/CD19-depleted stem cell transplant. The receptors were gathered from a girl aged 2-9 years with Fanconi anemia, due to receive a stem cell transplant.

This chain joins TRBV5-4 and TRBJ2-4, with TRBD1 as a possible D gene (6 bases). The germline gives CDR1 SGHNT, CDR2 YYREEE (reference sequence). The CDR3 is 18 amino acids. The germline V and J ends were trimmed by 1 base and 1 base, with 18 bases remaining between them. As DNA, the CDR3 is TGTGCCAGCAGCTTGTCATTTCCCCCCACAGGGGCCAAAAACATTCAGTACTTC. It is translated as CASSLSFPPTGAKNIQYF.

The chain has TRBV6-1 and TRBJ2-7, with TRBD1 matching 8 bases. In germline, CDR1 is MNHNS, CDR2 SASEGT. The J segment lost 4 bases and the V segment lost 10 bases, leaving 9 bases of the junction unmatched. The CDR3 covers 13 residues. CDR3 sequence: CAITDRAGYEQYF. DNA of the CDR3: TGTGCCATCACGGACAGGGCTGGGTACGAGCAGTACTTC.

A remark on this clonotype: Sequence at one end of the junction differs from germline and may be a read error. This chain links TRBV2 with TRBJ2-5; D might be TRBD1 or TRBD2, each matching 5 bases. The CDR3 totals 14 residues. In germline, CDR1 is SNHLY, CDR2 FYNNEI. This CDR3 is CANSEPRGPETQYF. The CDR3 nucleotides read TGTGCCAACAGTGAACCCCGGGGACCAGAGACCCAGTACTTC.

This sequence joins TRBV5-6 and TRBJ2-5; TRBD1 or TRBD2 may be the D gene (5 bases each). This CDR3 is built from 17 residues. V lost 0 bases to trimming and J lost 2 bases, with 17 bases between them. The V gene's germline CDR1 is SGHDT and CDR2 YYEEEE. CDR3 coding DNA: TGTGCCAGCAGCTTGGGCCCGGGGCAGGGAAGGCAAGAGACCCAGTACTTC. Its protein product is CASSLGPGQGRQETQYF.

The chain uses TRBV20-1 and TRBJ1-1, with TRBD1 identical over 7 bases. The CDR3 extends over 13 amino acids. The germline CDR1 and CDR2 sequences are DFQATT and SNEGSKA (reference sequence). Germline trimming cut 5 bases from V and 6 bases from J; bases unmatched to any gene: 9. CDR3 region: CSARDSLRAEAFF. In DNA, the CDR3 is TGCAGTGCTCGGGACAGCCTAAGGGCTGAAGCTTTCTTT.

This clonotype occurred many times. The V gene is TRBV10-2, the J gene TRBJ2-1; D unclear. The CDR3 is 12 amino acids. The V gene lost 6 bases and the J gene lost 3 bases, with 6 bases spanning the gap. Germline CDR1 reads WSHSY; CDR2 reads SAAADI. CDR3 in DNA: TGCGCCAGCAGCATGGACTACAATGAGCAGTTCTTC. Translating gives CASSMDYNEQFF.

CDR3 sequence: CASSLRGAFSKAFF. DNA of the CDR3: TGTGCCAGCAGCCTAAGAGGGGCCTTTTCGAAAGCTTTCTTT. The rearrangement links TRBV6-1 to TRBJ1-1; D is possibly TRBD1 (5 bases). V was clipped by 6 bases and J by 9 bases, with 20 bases between them. The CDR3 length is 14 residues. Germline values: CDR1 MNHNS, CDR2 SASEGT.

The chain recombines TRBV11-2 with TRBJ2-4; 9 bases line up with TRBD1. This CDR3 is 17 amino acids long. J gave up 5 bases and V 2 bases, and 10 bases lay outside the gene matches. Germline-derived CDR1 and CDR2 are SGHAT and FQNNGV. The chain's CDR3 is CASSLQRTGGSENIQYF. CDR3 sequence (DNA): TGTGCCAGCAGCTTACAACGAACAGGGGGCTCCGAAAACATTCAGTACTTC.

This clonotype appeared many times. CDR3 sequence reads: CSVGGTGTVENIQYF. CDR3 nucleotides: TGCAGCGTTGGGGGGACAGGGACAGTCGAAAACATTCAGTACTTC. The V gene is TRBV29-1, the J gene TRBJ2-4, with 9 bases matching TRBD1. From germline, CDR1 is SQVTM and CDR2 ANQGSEA. The CDR3 has 15 residues. V shed 4 bases, J shed 5 bases, and the junction held 9 bases outside the gene matches.

Here the CDR3 reads CASSLRRVLDTQYF. The CDR3 DNA is TGCGCCAGCAGCTTGCGGCGGGTTCTGGATACGCAGTATTTT. The gene calls are TRBV5-1 and TRBJ2-3; D is possibly TRBD2 (5 bases). V was shortened by 1 base and J by 6 bases, with 12 bases between the two germline ends. The CDR3 has 14 amino acids. Germline CDR1 reads SGHRS; CDR2 reads YFSETQ. Complete variable domain (other parts from reference TRBV5-1 and TRBJ2-3): KAGVTQTPRYLIKTRGQQVTLSCSPISGHRSVSWYQQTPGQGLQFLFEYFSETQRNKGNFPGRFSGRQFSNSRSEMNVSTLELGDSALYLCASSLRRVLDTQYFGPGTRLTVL.

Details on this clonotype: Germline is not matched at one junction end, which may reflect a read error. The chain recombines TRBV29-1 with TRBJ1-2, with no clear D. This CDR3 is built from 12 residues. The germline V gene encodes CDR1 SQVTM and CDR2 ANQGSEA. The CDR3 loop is CSVDLTGSSAPF. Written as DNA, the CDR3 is TGCAGCGTTGATCTTACCGGATCGTCAGCCCCATTC.

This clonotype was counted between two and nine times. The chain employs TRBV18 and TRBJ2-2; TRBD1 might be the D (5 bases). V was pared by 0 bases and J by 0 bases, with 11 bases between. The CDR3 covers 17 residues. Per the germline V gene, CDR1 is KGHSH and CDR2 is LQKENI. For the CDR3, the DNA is TGTGCCAGCTCACCACCGATGGGGCCGACGAACACCGGGGAGCTGTTTTTT. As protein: CASSPPMGPTNTGELFF.

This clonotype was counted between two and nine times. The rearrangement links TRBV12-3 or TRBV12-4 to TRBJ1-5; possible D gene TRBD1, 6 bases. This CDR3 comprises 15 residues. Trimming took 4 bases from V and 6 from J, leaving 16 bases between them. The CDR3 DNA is TGTGCCAGCAGTTCCCGGGGGCGAGGGTTTCAGCCCCAGCATTTT. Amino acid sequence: CASSSRGRGFQPQHF.

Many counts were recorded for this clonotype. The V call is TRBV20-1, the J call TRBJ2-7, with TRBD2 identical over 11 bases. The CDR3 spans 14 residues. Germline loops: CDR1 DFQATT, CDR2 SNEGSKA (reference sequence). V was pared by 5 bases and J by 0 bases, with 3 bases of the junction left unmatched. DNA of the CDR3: TGCAGTGCTCAGGGACTAGCGGACTCCTACGAGCAGTACTTC. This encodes CSAQGLADSYEQYF.